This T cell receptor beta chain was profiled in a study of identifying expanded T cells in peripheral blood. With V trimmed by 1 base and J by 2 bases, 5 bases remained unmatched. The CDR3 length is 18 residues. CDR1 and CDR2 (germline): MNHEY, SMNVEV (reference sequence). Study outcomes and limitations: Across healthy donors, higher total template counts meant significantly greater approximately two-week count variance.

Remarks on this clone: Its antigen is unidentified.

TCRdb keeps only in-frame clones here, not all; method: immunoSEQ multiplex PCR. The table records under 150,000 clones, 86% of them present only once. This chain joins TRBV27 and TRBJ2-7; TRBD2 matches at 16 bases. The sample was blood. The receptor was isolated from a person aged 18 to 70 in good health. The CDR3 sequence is CASSLWGTSGRAPYEQYF. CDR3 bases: TGTGCCAGCAGTTTATGGGGGACTAGCGGGAGGGCCCCCTACGAGCAGTACTTC.